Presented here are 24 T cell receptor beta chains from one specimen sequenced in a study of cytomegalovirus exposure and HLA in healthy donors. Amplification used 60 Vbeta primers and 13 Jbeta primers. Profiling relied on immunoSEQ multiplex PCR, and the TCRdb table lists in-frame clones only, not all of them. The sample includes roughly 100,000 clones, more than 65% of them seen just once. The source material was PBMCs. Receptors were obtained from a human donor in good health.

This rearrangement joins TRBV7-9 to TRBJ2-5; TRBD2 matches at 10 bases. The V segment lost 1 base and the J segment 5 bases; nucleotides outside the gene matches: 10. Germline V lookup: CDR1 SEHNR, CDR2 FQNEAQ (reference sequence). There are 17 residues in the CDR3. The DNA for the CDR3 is TGTGCCAGCAGCTTAGGTGGGCTAGCGGGAGTTACGGAGACCCAGTACTTC. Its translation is CASSLGGLAGVTETQYF.

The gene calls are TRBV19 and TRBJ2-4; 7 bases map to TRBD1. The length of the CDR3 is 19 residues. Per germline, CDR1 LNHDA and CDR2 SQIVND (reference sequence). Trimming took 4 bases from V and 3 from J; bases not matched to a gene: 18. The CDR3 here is CASSKDRPMRNNGKNIQYF. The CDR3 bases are TGTGCCAGTAGTAAGGACAGGCCGATGAGAAATAATGGCAAAAACATTCAGTACTTC.

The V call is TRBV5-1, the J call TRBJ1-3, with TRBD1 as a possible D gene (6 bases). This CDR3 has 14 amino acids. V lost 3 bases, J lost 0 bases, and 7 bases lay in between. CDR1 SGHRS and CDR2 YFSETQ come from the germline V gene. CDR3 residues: CASSWDNSGNTIYF. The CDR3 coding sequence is TGCGCCAGCAGCTGGGACAACTCTGGAAACACCATATATTTT.

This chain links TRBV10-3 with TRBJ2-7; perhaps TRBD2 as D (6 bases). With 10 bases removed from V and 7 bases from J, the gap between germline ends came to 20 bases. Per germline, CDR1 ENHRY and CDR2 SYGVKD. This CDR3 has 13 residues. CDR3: CATTDSPGGEQYF. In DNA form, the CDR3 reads TGTGCCACCACTGACAGCCCCGGAGGGGAGCAGTACTTC.

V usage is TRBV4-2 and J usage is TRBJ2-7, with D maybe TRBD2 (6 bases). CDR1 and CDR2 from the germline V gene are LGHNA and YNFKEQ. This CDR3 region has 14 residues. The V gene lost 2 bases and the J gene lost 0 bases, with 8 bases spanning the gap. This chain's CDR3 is CASSQTTSSYEQYF. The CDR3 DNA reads TGTGCCAGCAGCCAAACGACTAGCTCCTACGAGCAGTACTTC.

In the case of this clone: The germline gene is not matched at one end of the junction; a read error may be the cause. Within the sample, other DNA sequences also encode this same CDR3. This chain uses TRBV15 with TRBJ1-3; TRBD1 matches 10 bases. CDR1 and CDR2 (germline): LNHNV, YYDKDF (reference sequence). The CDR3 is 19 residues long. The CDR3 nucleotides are TGTGCCACCACCAGATTAGGGACAGGGGCCCCTGTCTCTGGAAACACCATATATTTT. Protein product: CATTRLGTGAPVSGNTIYF.

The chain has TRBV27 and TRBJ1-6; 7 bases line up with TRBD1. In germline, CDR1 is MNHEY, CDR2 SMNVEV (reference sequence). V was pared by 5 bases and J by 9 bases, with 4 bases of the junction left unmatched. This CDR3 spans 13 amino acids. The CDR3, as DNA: TGTGCCAGCAGTCCTGACAGGGCTTCACCCCTCCACTTT. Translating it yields CASSPDRASPLHF.

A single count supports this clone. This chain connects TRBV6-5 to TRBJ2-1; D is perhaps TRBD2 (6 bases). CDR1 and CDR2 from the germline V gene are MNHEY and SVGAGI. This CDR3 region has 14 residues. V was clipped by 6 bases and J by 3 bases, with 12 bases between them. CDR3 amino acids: CASSPGLNYNEQFF. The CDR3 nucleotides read TGTGCCAGCAGCCCAGGACTAAACTACAATGAGCAGTTCTTC.

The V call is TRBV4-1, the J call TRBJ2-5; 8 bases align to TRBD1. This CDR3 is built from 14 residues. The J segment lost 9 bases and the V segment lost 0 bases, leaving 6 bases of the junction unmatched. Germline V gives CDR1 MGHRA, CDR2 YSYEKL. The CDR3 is CASSQEVTGEPQYF. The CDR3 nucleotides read TGCGCCAGCAGCCAAGAAGTGACAGGGGAGCCCCAGTACTTC.

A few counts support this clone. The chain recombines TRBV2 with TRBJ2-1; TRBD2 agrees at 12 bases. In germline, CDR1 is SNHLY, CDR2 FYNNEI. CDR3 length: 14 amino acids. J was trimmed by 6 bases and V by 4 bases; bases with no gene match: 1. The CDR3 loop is CASSGLAGANEQFF. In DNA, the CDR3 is TGTGCCAGCAGTGGACTAGCGGGGGCCAATGAGCAGTTCTTC.

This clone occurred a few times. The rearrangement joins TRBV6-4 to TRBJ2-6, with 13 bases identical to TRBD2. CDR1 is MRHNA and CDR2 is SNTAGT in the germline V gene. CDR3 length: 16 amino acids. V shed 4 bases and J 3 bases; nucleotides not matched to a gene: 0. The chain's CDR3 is CASSGTSGSGANVLTF. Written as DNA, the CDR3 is TGTGCCAGCAGTGGGACTAGCGGGAGTGGGGCCAACGTCCTGACTTTC.

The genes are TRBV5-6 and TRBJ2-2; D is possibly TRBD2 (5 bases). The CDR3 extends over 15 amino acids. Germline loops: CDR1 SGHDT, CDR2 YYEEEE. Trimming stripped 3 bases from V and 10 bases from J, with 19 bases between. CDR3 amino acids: CASSSLTLEGQELFF. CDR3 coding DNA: TGTGCCAGCAGCTCGCTCACCTTAGAGGGCCAGGAGCTGTTTTTT.

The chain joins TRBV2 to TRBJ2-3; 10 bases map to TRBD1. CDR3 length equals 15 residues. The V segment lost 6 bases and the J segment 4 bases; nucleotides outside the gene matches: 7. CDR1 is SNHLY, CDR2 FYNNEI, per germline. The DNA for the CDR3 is TGTGCCAGCAGATCGACAGGGGGCGCAGCAGATACGCAGTATTTT. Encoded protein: CASRSTGGAADTQYF. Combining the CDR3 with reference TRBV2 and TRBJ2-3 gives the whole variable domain EPEVTQTPSHQVTQMGQEVILRCVPISNHLYFYWYRQILGQKVEFLVSFYNNEISEKSEIFDDQFSVERPDGSNFTLKIRSTKLEDSAMYFCASRSTGGAADTQYFGPGTRLTVL.

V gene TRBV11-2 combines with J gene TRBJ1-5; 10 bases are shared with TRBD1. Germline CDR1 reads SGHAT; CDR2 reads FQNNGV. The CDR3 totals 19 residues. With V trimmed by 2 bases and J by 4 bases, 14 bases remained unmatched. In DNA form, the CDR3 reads TGTGCCAGCAGCTTATACAGATCCCTCGGGACAGGGGAAAATCAGCCCCAGCATTTT. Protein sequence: CASSLYRSLGTGENQPQHF.

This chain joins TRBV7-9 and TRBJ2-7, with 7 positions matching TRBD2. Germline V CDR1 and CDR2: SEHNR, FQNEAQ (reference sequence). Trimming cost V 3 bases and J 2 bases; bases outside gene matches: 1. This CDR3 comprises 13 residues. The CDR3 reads CASSLGGPYEQYF. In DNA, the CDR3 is TGTGCCAGCAGCTTGGGAGGGCCCTACGAGCAGTACTTC.

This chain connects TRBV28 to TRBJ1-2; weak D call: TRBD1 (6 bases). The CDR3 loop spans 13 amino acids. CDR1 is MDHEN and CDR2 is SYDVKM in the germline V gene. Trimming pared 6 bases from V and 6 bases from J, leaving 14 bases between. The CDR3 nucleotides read TGTGCCAGCAGGGAACAGGGCTATGATGGCTACACCTTC. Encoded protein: CASREQGYDGYTF.

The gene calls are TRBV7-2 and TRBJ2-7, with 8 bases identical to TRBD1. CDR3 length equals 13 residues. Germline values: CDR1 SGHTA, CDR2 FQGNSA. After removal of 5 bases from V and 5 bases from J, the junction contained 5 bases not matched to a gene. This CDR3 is CASSPDRVNEQYF. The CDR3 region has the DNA TGTGCCAGCAGCCCGGACAGGGTTAACGAGCAGTACTTC.

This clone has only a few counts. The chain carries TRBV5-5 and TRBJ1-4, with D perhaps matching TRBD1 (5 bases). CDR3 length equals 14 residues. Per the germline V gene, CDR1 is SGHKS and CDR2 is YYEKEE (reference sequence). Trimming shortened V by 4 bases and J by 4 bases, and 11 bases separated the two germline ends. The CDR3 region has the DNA TGTGCCAGCAGCGGGGCGGGGCATAATGAAAAACTGTTTTTT. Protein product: CASSGAGHNEKLFF.

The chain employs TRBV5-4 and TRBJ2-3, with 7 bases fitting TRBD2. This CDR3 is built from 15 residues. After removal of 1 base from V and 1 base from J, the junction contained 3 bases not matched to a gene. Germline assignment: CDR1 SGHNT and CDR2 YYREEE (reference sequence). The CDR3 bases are TGTGCCAGCAGCTTGAAAACTAGCGGCACAGATACGCAGTATTTT. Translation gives CASSLKTSGTDTQYF.

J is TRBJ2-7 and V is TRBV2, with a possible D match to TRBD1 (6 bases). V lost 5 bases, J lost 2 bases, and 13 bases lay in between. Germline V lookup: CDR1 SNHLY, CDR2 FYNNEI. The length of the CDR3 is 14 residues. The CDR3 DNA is TGTGCCAGCAGTCCCGACAGGAGGACCTACGAGCAGTACTTC. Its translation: CASSPDRRTYEQYF.

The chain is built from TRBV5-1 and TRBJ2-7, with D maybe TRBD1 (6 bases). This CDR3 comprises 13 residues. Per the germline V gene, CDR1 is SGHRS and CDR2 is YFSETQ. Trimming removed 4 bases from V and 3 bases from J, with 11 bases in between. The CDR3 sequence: CASSLRQDYEQYF. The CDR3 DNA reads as TGCGCCAGCAGCCTCCGACAGGACTACGAGCAGTACTTC.

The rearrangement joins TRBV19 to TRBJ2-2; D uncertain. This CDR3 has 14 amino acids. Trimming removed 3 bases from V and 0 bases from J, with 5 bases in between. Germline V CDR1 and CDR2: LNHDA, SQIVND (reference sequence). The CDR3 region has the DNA TGTGCCAGTAGTATCGTCCCGAACACCGGGGAGCTGTTTTTT. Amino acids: CASSIVPNTGELFF.

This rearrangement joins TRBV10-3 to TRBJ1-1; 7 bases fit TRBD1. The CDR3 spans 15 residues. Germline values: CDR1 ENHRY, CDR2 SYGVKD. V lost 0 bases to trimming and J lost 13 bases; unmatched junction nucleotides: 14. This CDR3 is CAISESLGQRRIIFF. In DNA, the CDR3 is TGTGCCATCAGTGAGTCATTGGGACAGCGGAGGATCATTTTCTTT.

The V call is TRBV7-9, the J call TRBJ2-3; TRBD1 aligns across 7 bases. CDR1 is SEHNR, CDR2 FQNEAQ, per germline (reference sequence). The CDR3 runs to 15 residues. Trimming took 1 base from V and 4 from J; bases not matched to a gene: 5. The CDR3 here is CASSLGRGLADTQYF. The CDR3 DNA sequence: TGTGCCAGCAGCTTAGGTAGGGGGCTGGCAGATACGCAGTATTTT. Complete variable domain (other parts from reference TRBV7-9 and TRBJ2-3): DTGVSQNPRHKITKRGQNVTFRCDPISEHNRLYWYRQTLGQGPEFLTYFQNEAQLEKSRLLSDRFSAERPKGSFSTLEIQRTEQGDSAMYLCASSLGRGLADTQYFGPGTRLTVL.